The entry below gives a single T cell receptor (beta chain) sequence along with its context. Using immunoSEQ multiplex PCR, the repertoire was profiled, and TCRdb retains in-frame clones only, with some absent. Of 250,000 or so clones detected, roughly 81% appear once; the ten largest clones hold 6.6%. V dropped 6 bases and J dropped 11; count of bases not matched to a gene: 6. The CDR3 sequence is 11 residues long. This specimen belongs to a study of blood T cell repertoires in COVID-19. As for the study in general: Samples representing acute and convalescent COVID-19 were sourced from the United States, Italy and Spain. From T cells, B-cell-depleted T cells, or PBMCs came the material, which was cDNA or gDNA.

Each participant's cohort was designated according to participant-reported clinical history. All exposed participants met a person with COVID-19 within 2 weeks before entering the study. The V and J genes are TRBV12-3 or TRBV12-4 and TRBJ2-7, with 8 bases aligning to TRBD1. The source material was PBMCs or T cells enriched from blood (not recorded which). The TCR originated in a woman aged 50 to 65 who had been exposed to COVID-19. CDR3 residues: CASRKGDRKYF. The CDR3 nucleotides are TGTGCCAGCAGGAAGGGGGACAGGAAGTACTTC.